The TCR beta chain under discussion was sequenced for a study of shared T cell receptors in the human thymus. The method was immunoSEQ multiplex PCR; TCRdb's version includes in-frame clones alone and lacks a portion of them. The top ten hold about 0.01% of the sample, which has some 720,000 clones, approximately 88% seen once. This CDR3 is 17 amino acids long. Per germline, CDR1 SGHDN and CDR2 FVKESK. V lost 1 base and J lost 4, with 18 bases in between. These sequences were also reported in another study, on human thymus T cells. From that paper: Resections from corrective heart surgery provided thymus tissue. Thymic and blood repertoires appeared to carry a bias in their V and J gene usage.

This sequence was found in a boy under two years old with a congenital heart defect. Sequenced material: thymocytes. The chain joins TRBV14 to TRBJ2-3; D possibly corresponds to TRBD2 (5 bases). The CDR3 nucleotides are TGTGCCAGCAGCCAAGGCCCCTCGGCGGGCGGGCCAGATACGCAGTATTTT. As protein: CASSQGPSAGGPDTQYF. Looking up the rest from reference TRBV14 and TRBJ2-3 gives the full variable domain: EAGVTQFPSHSVIEKGQTVTLRCDPISGHDNLYWYRRVMGKEIKFLLHFVKESKQDESGMPNNRFLAERTGGTYSTLKVQPAELEDSGVYFCASSQGPSAGGPDTQYFGPGTRLTVL.